This T cell receptor beta chain was observed in a study of blood T cell repertoires in COVID-19. Study background: Collection of acute and convalescent COVID-19 samples took place in the United States, Italy and Spain. The analysed material was cDNA or gDNA that came from T cells, B-cell-depleted T cells, or PBMCs.

Clones were sequenced by immunoSEQ multiplex PCR, and TCRdb holds only the in-frame ones, with some missing. Here the sample spans some 80,000 clones, 82% being singletons. The CDR3 has 15 residues. The origin of this receptor is an older woman with acute or convalescent COVID-19. The chain carries TRBV21-1 and TRBJ1-1; the table's D call of TRBD1 was not tested on the DNA. TRBV21-1 is described as a pseudogene. Material for sequencing was peripheral blood. As DNA, the CDR3 is TGTGCCAGCAGCAACAGGGGTAGGCCGAACACTGAAGCTTTCTTT. Protein product: CASSNRGRPNTEAFF.